Below, 12 T cell receptor beta chains from the same sample are listed, as sequenced in a study of blood T cell repertoires in COVID-19. Libraries were prepared by immunoSEQ multiplex PCR; TCRdb keeps only in-frame clonotypes and omits some of them. The sample has about 190,000 clones; approximately 84% are singletons. Material for sequencing was PBMCs or T cells enriched from blood (not recorded which). Every receptor here comes from a woman in her twenties or thirties who had recovered from COVID-19.

This clone was seen just once. The chain employs TRBV28 and TRBJ1-1; D possibly corresponds to TRBD1 (5 bases). The CDR3 has 12 amino acids. Trimming removed 5 bases at V and 11 bases at J, with 15 bases between. Germline loops: CDR1 MDHEN, CDR2 SYDVKM. The CDR3 DNA follows: TGTGCCAGCAGTCCAGGGAGGGCTCTGGCTTTCTTT. Protein product: CASSPGRALAFF.

This rearrangement joins TRBV6-1 to TRBJ2-7; D is uncertain. The V gene's germline CDR1 is MNHNS and CDR2 SASEGT. Trimming stripped 2 bases from V and 1 base from J, with 9 bases between. This CDR3 comprises 14 residues. DNA of the CDR3: TGTGCCAGCAGTGAATTGTCGGTTTCCTACGAGCAGTACTTC. It translates to CASSELSVSYEQYF.

This rearrangement joins TRBV4-1 to TRBJ2-2; D gene unclear. CDR1 is MGHRA, CDR2 YSYEKL, per germline. This CDR3 region has 16 residues. V was clipped by 3 bases and J by 0 bases, with 11 bases between them. CDR3 loop: CASSHPYDTNTGELFF. The CDR3 region has the DNA TGCGCCAGCAGCCACCCATACGACACGAACACCGGGGAGCTGTTTTTT.

A word on this clone: This CDR3 is also generated by other DNA sequences in the sample. The chain combines TRBV19 with TRBJ1-5; weak D call: TRBD1 (5 bases). This CDR3 contains 14 residues. Trimming shortened V by 2 bases and J by 7 bases, and 12 bases separated the two germline ends. Looked up from germline, CDR1 is LNHDA and CDR2 is SQIVND (reference sequence). CDR3 residues: CASSIQGAWQPQHF. The DNA of the CDR3 is TGTGCCAGTAGTATACAGGGTGCTTGGCAGCCCCAGCATTTT.

V and J are TRBV28 and TRBJ1-6; D is undetermined. Per the germline V gene, CDR1 is MDHEN and CDR2 is SYDVKM. The germline V and J ends were trimmed by 3 bases and 2 bases, with 20 bases remaining between them. CDR3 length: 19 amino acids. CDR3 region: CASSFISGAGSPYNSPLHF. The CDR3 DNA reads TGTGCCAGCAGTTTTATTTCGGGAGCGGGTAGCCCCTATAATTCACCCCTCCACTTT. Full variable domain (rest looked up from reference TRBV28 and TRBJ1-6): DVKVTQSSRYLVKRTGEKVFLECVQDMDHENMFWYRQDPGLGLRLIYFSYDVKMKEKGDIPEGYSVSREKKERFSLILESASTNQTSMYLCASSFISGAGSPYNSPLHFGNGTRLTVT.

This clone was counted between two and nine times. The J gene is TRBJ1-1, the V gene TRBV11-2; a possible D gene is TRBD1 (5 bases). V dropped 0 bases and J dropped 7 bases, with 12 bases sitting between them. Germline V lookup: CDR1 SGHAT, CDR2 FQNNGV. The CDR3 contains 14 residues. In DNA form, the CDR3 reads TGTGCCAGCAGCTTAGATTGGGGTACAGGTGAAGCTTTCTTT. Residues: CASSLDWGTGEAFF.

The V call is TRBV27, the J call TRBJ2-5, with 11 bases fitting TRBD1. The J segment lost 7 bases and the V segment lost 6 bases, leaving 10 bases of the junction unmatched. Per the germline V gene, CDR1 is MNHEY and CDR2 is SMNVEV (reference sequence). The CDR3 consists of 15 residues. CDR3 DNA sequence: TGTGCCAGCAGCCAAAGGACAGGGGGCGATGGGACCCAGTACTTC. Its translation: CASSQRTGGDGTQYF.

The CDR3 DNA is TGTGCCAGCTCACCCGGGACAGGAACCACTGAAGCTTTCTTT. As protein: CASSPGTGTTEAFF. V gene TRBV18 combines with J gene TRBJ1-1; TRBD1 matches 8 bases. The CDR3 consists of 14 residues. Germline V gene lookup returns CDR1 KGHSH and CDR2 LQKENI. V lost 3 bases to trimming and J lost 4 bases; unmatched junction nucleotides: 4. Full variable domain (missing parts from reference TRBV18 and TRBJ1-1): NAGVMQNPRHLVRRRGQEARLRCSPMKGHSHVYWYRQLPEEGLKFMVYLQKENIIDESGMPKERFSAEFPKEGPSILRIQQVVRGDSAAYFCASSPGTGTTEAFFGQGTRLTVV.

The J gene is TRBJ2-1, the V gene TRBV11-1, with 8 bases fitting TRBD2. Germline CDR1 and CDR2: SGHAT and FQDESV (reference sequence). V dropped 5 bases and J dropped 1; count of bases not matched to a gene: 4. This CDR3 has 15 amino acids. The CDR3: CASSPGGGSYNEQFF. For the CDR3, the DNA is TGTGCCAGCAGCCCCGGGGGGGGTTCCTACAATGAGCAGTTCTTC.

The rearrangement joins TRBV5-1 to TRBJ2-2; D is perhaps TRBD2 (6 bases). CDR1 and CDR2 (germline): SGHRS, YFSETQ. Trimming left V 4 bases short and J 1 base short, with 14 bases between. The CDR3 is 16 amino acids. CDR3 in amino acids: CASSLKEGGNTGELFF. The CDR3 DNA reads TGCGCCAGCAGCCTAAAGGAGGGTGGGAACACCGGGGAGCTGTTTTTT.

In its sample, this clone was seen a few times. The rearrangement joins TRBV29-1 to TRBJ2-3; TRBD2 agrees at 10 bases. Germline-derived CDR1 and CDR2 are SQVTM and ANQGSEA. With 7 bases clipped from V and 2 bases from J, the junction kept 21 bases outside the gene matches. The length of the CDR3 is 19 residues. DNA for the CDR3: TGCAGCGCCACCACTCCCCTAGCGGGGGCCCAGAGGGTCACAGATACGCAGTATTTT. It translates to CSATTPLAGAQRVTDTQYF.

The chain links TRBV7-8 to TRBJ2-7; 7 bases agree with TRBD1. V dropped 5 bases and J dropped 10; count of bases not matched to a gene: 8. The CDR3 consists of 12 residues. Germline V gene data show CDR1 as SGHVS and CDR2 as FQNEAQ. The CDR3 sequence: CASSHNRDSQYV. The CDR3 DNA follows: TGTGCCAGCAGCCACAACCGGGACAGTCAGTACGTC.